Detailed here is one TCR beta chain. What it binds is unknown. Every participating donor contributed roughly 10 milliliters of peripheral blood through a draw. The amount of total RNA extracted per sample was at least 5.5 micrograms. Unmatched junction bases numbered 7, after V lost 4 bases and J lost 2 bases. CDR3 length: 15 residues. Looked up from germline, CDR1 is LGHDT and CDR2 is YNNKEL (reference sequence). The data originate from a study of blood T cells in healthy people across ages. General study results and limits: Significant beta diversity loss was already apparent by age about 42, declining roughly linearly. The diversity estimates, figures obtained from one million T cells, were considered underestimates.

Primed by a sample-barcoded 5' primer and a J-beta primer mix, a second PCR proceeded for about 7 to 11 cycles. MiXCR, applied by TCRdb to the 5' RACE reads, yields one record per CDR3 protein. This repertoire shows some 1.4 million distinct CDR3 sequences, approximately 38% found once; its top ten account for approximately 7.9%. J is TRBJ2-7 and V is TRBV3-1; TRBD1 matches at 8 bases. The source of this sequence is a woman younger than 35 in good health. Sequenced: blood. CDR3 loop: CASSPGGSSPYEQYF. The CDR3 DNA is TGTGCCAGCAGCCCAGGGGGCTCGTCGCCCTACGAGCAGTACTTC.